A single sample gave rise to the 25 T cell receptor beta chains below, sequenced in a study of regulatory dendritic cells for organ transplantation. Antigens of these TCRs are unknown. Using immunoSEQ multiplex PCR, the repertoire was profiled, and TCRdb retains in-frame clones only, with some absent. Of around 19,000 clones listed, approximately 85% are singletons. Sorted subsets were CFSE-labeled and cultured approximately 5 days with allogeneic dendritic cells. Sample: naive CD4+ T cells from blood cultured with regulatory dendritic cells. Described subset: CD45RA+ naive T cells. Every receptor here comes from a human donor in good health.

The table lists this clone with a count of one. The V and J genes are TRBV4-2 and TRBJ2-5; 7 bases are a match to TRBD1. V lost 4 bases and J lost 4; bases outside the gene matches: 12. The germline gives CDR1 LGHNA, CDR2 YNFKEQ. CDR3 length equals 16 residues. The CDR3 region is CASSRGTGVGIETQYF. The CDR3 DNA follows: TGTGCCAGCAGCCGAGGAACAGGGGTCGGGATAGAGACCCAGTACTTC.

The sample holds a few counts of this clone. The genes are TRBV27 and TRBJ1-2; no clear D gene. The germline V gene has CDR1 MNHEY and CDR2 SMNVEV (reference sequence). Between the trimmed V and J ends, which lost 5 bases and 1 base, there was a span of 11 bases. The CDR3 spans 14 residues. The CDR3 DNA reads TGTGCCAGCAGTCCAAGAGGGAGTAACTATGGCTACACCTTC. It specifies CASSPRGSNYGYTF.

The rearrangement uses TRBV7-6 and TRBJ1-2; D uncertain. Trimming pared 5 bases from V and 0 bases from J, leaving 19 bases between. This CDR3 comprises 17 residues. Germline loops: CDR1 SGHVS, CDR2 FNYEAQ. For the CDR3, the DNA is TGTGCCAGCAGCCCGATTAGCCCAGTGATCTCTAACTATGGCTACACCTTC. Residues: CASSPISPVISNYGYTF.

The chain has TRBV18 and TRBJ2-7, with a weak D call TRBD2 (5 bases). Trimming took 1 base from V and 2 from J, leaving 12 bases between them. The germline V gene encodes CDR1 KGHSH and CDR2 LQKENI. The CDR3 contains 15 residues. The CDR3 protein is CASSPLRAETYEQYF. DNA of the CDR3: TGTGCCAGCTCACCACTACGAGCGGAGACCTACGAGCAGTACTTC.

The chain couples TRBV7-2 to TRBJ2-3, with TRBD1 as a possible D gene (6 bases). CDR3 length: 15 residues. From germline, CDR1 is SGHTA and CDR2 FQGNSA. The V gene lost 2 bases and the J gene lost 5 bases, with 14 bases spanning the gap. The CDR3 sequence: CASSLFTGLGDTQYF. CDR3 in DNA: TGTGCCAGCAGCTTATTTACAGGGTTGGGAGATACGCAGTATTTT.

This sequence joins TRBV28 and TRBJ1-4; tentative D call: TRBD1 (6 bases). The ends were cut back, 8 bases at V and 3 bases at J, with 13 bases in the middle. Germline V gene data show CDR1 as MDHEN and CDR2 as SYDVKM. The CDR3 spans 14 residues. The DNA of the CDR3 is TGTGCCAGCGTTAAAGGGGGTGCTAATGAAAAACTGTTTTTT. It encodes CASVKGGANEKLFF.

The genes are TRBV11-2 and TRBJ2-2; TRBD2 might be the D (6 bases). The germline V gene encodes CDR1 SGHAT and CDR2 FQNNGV. Trimming removed 5 bases at V and 0 bases at J, with 13 bases between. The CDR3 has 16 residues. The CDR3 sequence is CASSLLALSNTGELFF. The CDR3 DNA follows: TGTGCCAGCAGCCTACTAGCCCTCTCGAACACCGGGGAGCTGTTTTTT.

The chain recombines TRBV7-8 with TRBJ1-5; possibly TRBD1 for D (5 bases). The CDR3 covers 16 residues. V lost 5 bases and J lost 5, with 19 bases in between. CDR1 and CDR2 from the germline V gene are SGHVS and FQNEAQ. Here the CDR3 reads CASSTMEGFSDQPQHF. The CDR3 DNA reads TGTGCCAGCAGCACGATGGAGGGGTTCTCGGATCAGCCCCAGCATTTT. The full variable domain, rest sourced from reference TRBV7-8 and TRBJ1-5, is GAGVSQSPRYKVAKRGQDVALRCDPISGHVSLFWYQQALGQGPEFLTYFQNEAQLDKSGLPSDRFFAERPEGSVSTLKIQRTQQEDSAVYLCASSTMEGFSDQPQHFGDGTRLSIL.

This rearrangement joins TRBV7-9 to TRBJ1-3; 11 bases match TRBD1. Germline trimming cut 2 bases from V and 2 bases from J; bases unmatched to any gene: 8. CDR1 and CDR2 (germline): SEHNR, FQNEAQ (reference sequence). The CDR3 is 18 residues long. The CDR3 bases are TGTGCCAGCAGCTTAACTGCGGGACAGGGGGGTGCTGGAAACACCATATATTTT. Its translation is CASSLTAGQGGAGNTIYF.

The rearrangement uses TRBV5-1 and TRBJ2-7; tentatively, D is TRBD1 (5 bases). CDR1 is SGHRS and CDR2 is YFSETQ in the germline V gene. V shed 2 bases and J shed 4 bases, with 16 bases lying between them. The CDR3 has 15 residues. The CDR3 DNA is TGCGCCAGCAGCTTCCATGACAGCCCCCAATACGAGCAGTACTTC. This codes for CASSFHDSPQYEQYF.

J is TRBJ1-1 and V is TRBV27; D might be TRBD1 (5 bases). The V end lost 4 bases, the J end lost 4 bases, and 16 bases lay between the germline ends. CDR1 is MNHEY, CDR2 SMNVEV, per germline (reference sequence). The CDR3 extends over 15 amino acids. The CDR3 loop is CASSYGGVVITEAFF. For the CDR3, the DNA is TGTGCCAGCAGTTACGGAGGGGTCGTAATCACTGAAGCTTTCTTT.

The rearrangement links TRBV5-4 to TRBJ2-3; 13 bases are a match to TRBD2. The CDR3 extends over 15 amino acids. CDR1 and CDR2 from the germline V gene are SGHNT and YYREEE (reference sequence). V lost 3 bases, J lost 4 bases, and 2 bases stayed unmatched. The CDR3 protein is CASSSLAGGADTQYF. The CDR3 bases are TGTGCCAGCAGCTCACTAGCGGGAGGGGCAGATACGCAGTATTTT.

The CDR3 protein is CASSFSSPGELFF. Written as DNA, the CDR3 is TGTGCCAGCAGTTTTTCCAGCCCCGGGGAGCTGTTTTTT. This rearrangement joins TRBV27 to TRBJ2-2; no definite D call. This CDR3 comprises 13 residues. CDR1 and CDR2 from the germline V gene are MNHEY and SMNVEV (reference sequence). Between the trimmed V and J ends, which lost 3 bases and 6 bases, there was a span of 8 bases.

This chain joins TRBV4-1 and TRBJ2-3; D uncertain. Trimming stripped 2 bases from V and 2 bases from J, with 5 bases between. The CDR3 covers 13 residues. CDR1 is MGHRA, CDR2 YSYEKL, per germline. In nucleotides, the CDR3 is TGCGCCAGCAGCCAAATGAACACAGATACGCAGTATTTT. Translating gives CASSQMNTDTQYF.

The chain is built from TRBV27 and TRBJ1-2, with 9 positions matching TRBD1. The V gene end was trimmed by 6 bases and the J gene end by 6 bases; junction bases not matched to a gene: 8. Germline V gene data show CDR1 as MNHEY and CDR2 as SMNVEV (reference sequence). The CDR3 contains 14 residues. CDR3 sequence reads: CASSAHTGGNGYTF. The CDR3, as DNA: TGTGCCAGCAGCGCTCATACAGGGGGCAATGGCTACACCTTC.

V usage is TRBV6-6 and J usage is TRBJ1-6; no reliable D call. V gave up 0 bases and J gave up 9 bases, with 9 bases separating them. From germline, CDR1 is MNHNY and CDR2 SVGAGI (reference sequence). The CDR3 runs 14 residues. As DNA, the CDR3 is TGTGCCAGCAGTTACTCAGGTCGGTTTTCACCCCTCCACTTT. Protein product: CASSYSGRFSPLHF.

The chain joins TRBV10-3 to TRBJ2-7; D is perhaps TRBD1 (6 bases). The germline V gene has CDR1 ENHRY and CDR2 SYGVKD. Deletions cut 4 bases from V and 5 bases from J, with 15 bases between. The CDR3 covers 14 residues. Here the CDR3 reads CAISGGQGMDEQYF. Written as DNA, the CDR3 is TGTGCCATCAGTGGGGGGCAGGGGATGGACGAGCAGTACTTC.

The genes are TRBV9 and TRBJ1-4; 7 bases are shared with TRBD1. This CDR3 contains 14 residues. Germline-derived CDR1 and CDR2 are SGDLS and YYNGEE. Trimming at V came to 5 bases and at J to 8 bases, leaving 9 bases not matched to a gene. The CDR3 DNA is TGTGCCAGCAGTCGACAGGGCCCTGACGAAAAACTGTTTTTT. Protein product: CASSRQGPDEKLFF.

This clone has only one observation. V gene TRBV7-3 combines with J gene TRBJ2-3; D is unresolved. This CDR3 has 14 amino acids. The V gene's germline CDR1 is SGHTA and CDR2 FQGTGA. V lost 5 bases and J 4 bases, leaving 13 bases between the germline ends. This chain's CDR3 is CASSTQGGADTQYF. The DNA of the CDR3 is TGTGCCAGCAGCACCCAAGGCGGAGCAGATACGCAGTATTTT.

The J gene is TRBJ1-1, the V gene TRBV5-5, with D maybe TRBD1 (5 bases). Germline V gene sequence: CDR1 SGHKS, CDR2 YYEKEE (reference sequence). V shed 0 bases and J shed 5 bases, with 11 bases lying between them. The CDR3 loop spans 14 amino acids. The CDR3 protein is CASSLGTMITEAFF. DNA for the CDR3: TGTGCCAGCAGCTTGGGGACAATGATAACTGAAGCTTTCTTT.

V and J are TRBV27 and TRBJ2-7; D tentatively fits TRBD1 or TRBD2 (5 bases each). This CDR3 region has 17 residues. From germline, CDR1 is MNHEY and CDR2 SMNVEV (reference sequence). With 8 bases removed from V and 2 bases from J, the gap between germline ends came to 25 bases. The CDR3 is CASATPGLNDRAYEQYF. The CDR3, as DNA: TGTGCCAGCGCTACACCGGGGCTTAACGATCGGGCCTACGAGCAGTACTTC.

This clone appeared a single time. The chain uses TRBV28 and TRBJ2-7; perhaps TRBD1 as D (5 bases). The CDR3 is made up of 12 amino acids. Germline CDR1 MDHEN, CDR2 SYDVKM. V was cut by 11 bases and J by 1 base, with 12 bases left in between. The CDR3 protein is CAAQGGSYEQYF. The CDR3 DNA follows: TGTGCCGCGCAGGGTGGGTCCTACGAGCAGTACTTC.

The gene calls are TRBV11-3 and TRBJ1-1; D might be TRBD1 (5 bases). V was clipped by 3 bases and J by 3 bases, with 11 bases between them. The germline V gene encodes CDR1 SGHNT and CDR2 YENEEA. This CDR3 region has 14 residues. CDR3 in amino acids: CASSFLGDDTEAFF. Here the CDR3 DNA reads TGTGCCAGCAGCTTTTTGGGGGACGACACTGAAGCTTTCTTT.

The chain carries TRBV15 and TRBJ2-7; TRBD1 aligns across 10 bases. The CDR3 contains 16 residues. CDR1 LNHNV and CDR2 YYDKDF come from the germline V gene (reference sequence). The V gene end was trimmed by 1 base and the J gene end by 9 bases; junction bases not matched to a gene: 12. CDR3 coding DNA: TGTGCCACCAGCAGAGGACAGGGGGCTAATGCAGGTGGGCAGTACTTC. Protein sequence: CATSRGQGANAGGQYF.

The chain has TRBV6-5 and TRBJ1-4; D is ambiguous. The CDR3 has 12 residues. The germline V and J ends were trimmed by 6 bases and 7 bases, with 9 bases remaining between them. Germline V gene lookup returns CDR1 MNHEY and CDR2 SVGAGI. For the CDR3, the DNA is TGTGCCAGCAGGAACAGTGCTGAAAAACTGTTTTTT. Translation: CASRNSAEKLFF.